This T cell receptor beta chain was obtained from a study of cytomegalovirus exposure and HLA in healthy donors. In the PCR, 60 Vbeta and 13 Jbeta primers were used. The repertoire was sequenced with immunoSEQ multiplex PCR; TCRdb's copy has only in-frame clones and lacks some. The sample lists about 140,000 clones; less than 85% were seen once. The specimen was PBMCs. The receptor was isolated from a man aged 35 to 55 in good health and CMV-seronegative.

The CDR3 DNA follows: TGTGCCAGCAGCCCAACGCGAACAGCCGGGGAGCTGTTTTTT. It codes for CASSPTRTAGELFF. The V call is TRBV5-4, the J call TRBJ2-2; unclear D gene. Germline CDR1 and CDR2: SGHNT and YYREEE (reference sequence). Between the trimmed V and J ends, which lost 4 bases and 6 bases, there was a span of 13 bases. This CDR3 spans 14 amino acids.